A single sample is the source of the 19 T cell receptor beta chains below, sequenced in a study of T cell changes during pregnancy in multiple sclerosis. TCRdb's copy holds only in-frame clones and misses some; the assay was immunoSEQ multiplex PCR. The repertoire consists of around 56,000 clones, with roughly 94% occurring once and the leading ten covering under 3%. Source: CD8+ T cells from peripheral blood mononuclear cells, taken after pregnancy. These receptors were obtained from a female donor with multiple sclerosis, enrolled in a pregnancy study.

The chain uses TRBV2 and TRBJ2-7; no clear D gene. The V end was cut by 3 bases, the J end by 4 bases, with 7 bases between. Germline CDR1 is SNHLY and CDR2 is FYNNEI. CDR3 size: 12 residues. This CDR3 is CASSELTYEQYF. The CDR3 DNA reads TGTGCCAGCAGTGAGCTAACTTACGAGCAGTACTTC.

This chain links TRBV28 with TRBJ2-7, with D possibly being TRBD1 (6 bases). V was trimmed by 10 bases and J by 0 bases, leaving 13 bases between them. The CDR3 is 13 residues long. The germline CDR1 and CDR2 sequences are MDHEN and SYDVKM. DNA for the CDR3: TGTGCCACCCAGACAGGAAGCTCCTACGAGCAGTACTTC. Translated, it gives CATQTGSSYEQYF.

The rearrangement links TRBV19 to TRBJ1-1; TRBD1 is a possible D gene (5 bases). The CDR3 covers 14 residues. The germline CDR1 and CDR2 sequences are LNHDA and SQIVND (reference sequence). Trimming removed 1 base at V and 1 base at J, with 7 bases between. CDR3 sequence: CASSIGGANTEAFF. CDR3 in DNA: TGTGCCAGTAGTATAGGCGGGGCGAACACTGAAGCTTTCTTT.

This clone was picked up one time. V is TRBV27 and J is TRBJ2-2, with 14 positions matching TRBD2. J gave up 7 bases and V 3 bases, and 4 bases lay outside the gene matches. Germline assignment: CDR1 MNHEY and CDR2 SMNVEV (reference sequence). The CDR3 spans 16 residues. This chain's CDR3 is CASSFLGTSGSGELFF. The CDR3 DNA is TGTGCCAGCAGTTTTCTCGGGACTAGCGGGAGCGGGGAGCTGTTTTTT.

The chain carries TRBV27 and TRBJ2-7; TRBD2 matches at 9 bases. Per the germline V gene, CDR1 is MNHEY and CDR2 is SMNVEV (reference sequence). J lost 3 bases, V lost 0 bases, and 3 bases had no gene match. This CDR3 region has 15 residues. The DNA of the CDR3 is TGTGCCAGCAGTTTATCTGCGGGGGGGGACTACGAGCAGTACTTC. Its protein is CASSLSAGGDYEQYF.

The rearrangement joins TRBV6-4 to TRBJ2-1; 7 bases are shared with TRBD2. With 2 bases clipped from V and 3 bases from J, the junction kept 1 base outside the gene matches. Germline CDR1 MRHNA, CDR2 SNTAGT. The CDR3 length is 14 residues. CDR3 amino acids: CASSDQRDYNEQFF. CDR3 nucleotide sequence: TGTGCCAGCAGTGACCAGCGGGACTACAATGAGCAGTTCTTC.

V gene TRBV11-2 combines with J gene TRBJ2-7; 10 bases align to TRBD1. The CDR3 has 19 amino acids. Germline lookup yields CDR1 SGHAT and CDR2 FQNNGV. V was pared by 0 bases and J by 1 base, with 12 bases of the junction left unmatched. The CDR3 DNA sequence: TGTGCCAGCAGCTTAGATCGAGGGACAGGGGAGGTCCTATCCTACGAGCAGTACTTC. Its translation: CASSLDRGTGEVLSYEQYF.

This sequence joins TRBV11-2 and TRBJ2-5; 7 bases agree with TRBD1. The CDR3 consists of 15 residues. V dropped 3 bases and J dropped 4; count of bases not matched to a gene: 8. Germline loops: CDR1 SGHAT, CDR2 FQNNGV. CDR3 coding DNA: TGTGCCAGCAGCTTGGGCGACAGGGTGAGAGAGACCCAGTACTTC. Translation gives CASSLGDRVRETQYF.

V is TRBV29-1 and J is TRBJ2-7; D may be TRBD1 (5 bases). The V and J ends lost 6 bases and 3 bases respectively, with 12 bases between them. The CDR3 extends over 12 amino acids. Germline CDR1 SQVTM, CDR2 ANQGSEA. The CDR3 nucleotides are TGCAGCGTGTATCAGGGTGGCTACGAGCAGTACTTC. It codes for CSVYQGGYEQYF.

The CDR3 nucleotides read TGCGCCAGCAGTCCTGATACAGGGGGAAACCAGCCCCAGCATTTT. It specifies CASSPDTGGNQPQHF. V is TRBV4-3 and J is TRBJ1-5; TRBD1 matches at 8 bases. J lost 7 bases, V lost 6 bases, and 11 bases had no gene match. Germline V CDR1 and CDR2: LGHNA, YSLEER. The CDR3 is made up of 15 amino acids.

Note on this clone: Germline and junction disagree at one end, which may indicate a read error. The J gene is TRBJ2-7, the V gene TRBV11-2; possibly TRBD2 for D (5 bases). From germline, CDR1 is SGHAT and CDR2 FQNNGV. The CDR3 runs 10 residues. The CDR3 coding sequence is TGTGCCAGCAGCTTTGGGGAGCAGCACTTC. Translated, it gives CASSFGEQHF.

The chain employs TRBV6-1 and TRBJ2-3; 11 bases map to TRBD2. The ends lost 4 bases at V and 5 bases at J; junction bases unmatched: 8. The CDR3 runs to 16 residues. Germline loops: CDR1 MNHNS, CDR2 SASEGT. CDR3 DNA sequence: TGTGCCAGCAGTGCCACACTAGCGGGAGACGGAGATACGCAGTATTTT. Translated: CASSATLAGDGDTQYF.

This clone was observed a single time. CDR3 nucleotides: TGTGCCAGCTCCGGCGGGGCGGGCCACGAGCAGTACTTC. Protein product: CASSGGAGHEQYF. The chain joins TRBV7-6 to TRBJ2-7, with a possible D match to TRBD2 (6 bases). The V gene's germline CDR1 is SGHVS and CDR2 FNYEAQ. This CDR3 comprises 13 residues. Trimming took off 8 bases at V and 5 bases at J, with 16 bases between the two ends.

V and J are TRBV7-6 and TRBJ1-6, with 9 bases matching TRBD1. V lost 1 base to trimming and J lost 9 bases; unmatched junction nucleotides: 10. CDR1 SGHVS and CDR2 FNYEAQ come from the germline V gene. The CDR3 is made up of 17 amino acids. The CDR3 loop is CASSLERRTGGGSPLHF. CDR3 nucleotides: TGTGCCAGCAGCTTAGAGAGGAGAACAGGGGGCGGTTCACCCCTCCACTTT. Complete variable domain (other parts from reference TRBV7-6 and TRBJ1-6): GAGVSQSPRYKVTKRGQDVALRCDPISGHVSLYWYRQALGQGPEFLTYFNYEAQQDKSGLPNDRFSAERPEGSISTLTIQRTEQRDSAMYRCASSLERRTGGGSPLHFGNGTRLTVT.

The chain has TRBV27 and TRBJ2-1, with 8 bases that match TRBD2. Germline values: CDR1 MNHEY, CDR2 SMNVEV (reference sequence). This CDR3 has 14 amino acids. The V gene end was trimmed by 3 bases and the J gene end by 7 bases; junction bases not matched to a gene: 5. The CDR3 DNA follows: TGTGCCAGCAGTTTGACCAGCGGGAGAAATGAGCAGTTCTTC. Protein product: CASSLTSGRNEQFF.

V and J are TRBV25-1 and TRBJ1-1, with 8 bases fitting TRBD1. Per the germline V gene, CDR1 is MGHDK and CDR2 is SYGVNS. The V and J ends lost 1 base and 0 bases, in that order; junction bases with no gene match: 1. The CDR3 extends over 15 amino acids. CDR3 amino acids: CASSEWTGMNTEAFF. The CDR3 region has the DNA TGTGCCAGCAGTGAATGGACAGGGATGAACACTGAAGCTTTCTTT.

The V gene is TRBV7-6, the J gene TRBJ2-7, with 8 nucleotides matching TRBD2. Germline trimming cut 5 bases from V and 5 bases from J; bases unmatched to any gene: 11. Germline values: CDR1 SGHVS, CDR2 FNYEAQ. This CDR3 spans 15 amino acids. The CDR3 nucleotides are TGTGCCAGCAGCAGGGCGGCGGGAGGTGGAGACGAGCAGTACTTC. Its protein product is CASSRAAGGGDEQYF.

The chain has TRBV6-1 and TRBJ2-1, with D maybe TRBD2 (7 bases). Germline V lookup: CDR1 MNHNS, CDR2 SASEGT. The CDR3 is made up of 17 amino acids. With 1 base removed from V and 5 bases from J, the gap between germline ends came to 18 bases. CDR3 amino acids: CASSEEGEGGLDNEQFF. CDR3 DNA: TGTGCCAGCAGTGAAGAGGGGGAGGGAGGGTTGGACAATGAGCAGTTCTTC.

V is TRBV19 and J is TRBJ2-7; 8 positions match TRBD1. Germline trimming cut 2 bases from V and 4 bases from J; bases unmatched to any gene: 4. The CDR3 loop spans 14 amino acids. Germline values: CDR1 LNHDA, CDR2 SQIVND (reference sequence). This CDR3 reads CASSISDRGYEQYF. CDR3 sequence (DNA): TGTGCCAGTAGTATAAGCGACAGGGGTTACGAGCAGTACTTC.